This T cell receptor (beta chain) was profiled in a study of T cells after posttransplantation cyclophosphamide. Whole-study results and caveats: Later blood repertoires were often dominated by clones from the donor CD8+ memory compartment. Recipient CMV seropositivity and CMV reactivation strongly tracked TRB clonality.

Note on this clone: Its antigen is not known.

Treatment was busulfan-fludarabine conditioning, a marrow graft, and cyclophosphamide on days +3 and +4. Measured with immunoSEQ multiplex PCR; TCRdb has only the in-frame clones, and not every one. Of over 8,500 clones listed, 70% to 90% are singletons. The CDR3 loop spans 14 amino acids. The V and J ends lost 5 bases and 0 bases, in that order; junction bases with no gene match: 2. CDR1 is SNHLY and CDR2 is FYNNEI in the germline V gene. This receptor was taken from a female patient in her fifties who received an allogeneic stem cell transplant from a related donor, was CMV-positive, and had no GVHD. Some T cells may trace back to the graft donor. The chain joins TRBV2 to TRBJ2-3, with TRBD1 identical over 7 bases. This sample comprised PBMCs, obtained after allogeneic stem cell transplant with posttransplant cyclophosphamide. For the CDR3, the DNA is TGTGCCAGCAGTTCGACAGGGAGCACAGATACGCAGTATTTT. As protein: CASSSTGSTDTQYF.